This T cell receptor beta chain is drawn from a study of radiotherapy plus CTLA-4 blockade in lung cancer. Data came from immunoSEQ multiplex PCR; TCRdb stores just in-frame clones and leaves some out. The repertoire holds some 120,000 clones, roughly 80% seen once, with about 3.3% in the top ten. Whole-study findings and limits: Together with interferon-beta, which increased in serum after radiation, early dynamic changes in blood T cell clones were reportedly the best predictors of response.

This CDR3 spans 15 amino acids. Germline trimming cut 4 bases from V and 0 bases from J; bases unmatched to any gene: 5. From germline, CDR1 is SGHRS and CDR2 YFSETQ. A word on this clone: Its antigen is not known.

The chain couples TRBV5-1 to TRBJ2-5, with TRBD1 identical over 8 bases. The material was peripheral blood, obtained from a patient treated with radiotherapy plus ipilimumab. The clonotype originates from a human donor with non-small cell lung cancer that progressed on radiotherapy plus ipilimumab. Some clones in this sample may be carry-over from other donors' samples. The DNA of the CDR3 is TGCGCCAGCAGCCCAGGGGACAGGTACCAAGAGACCCAGTACTTC. Its protein product is CASSPGDRYQETQYF. Filled out from reference TRBV5-1 and TRBJ2-5, the complete variable domain reads KAGVTQTPRYLIKTRGQQVTLSCSPISGHRSVSWYQQTPGQGLQFLFEYFSETQRNKGNFPGRFSGRQFSNSRSEMNVSTLELGDSALYLCASSPGDRYQETQYFGPGTRLLVL.